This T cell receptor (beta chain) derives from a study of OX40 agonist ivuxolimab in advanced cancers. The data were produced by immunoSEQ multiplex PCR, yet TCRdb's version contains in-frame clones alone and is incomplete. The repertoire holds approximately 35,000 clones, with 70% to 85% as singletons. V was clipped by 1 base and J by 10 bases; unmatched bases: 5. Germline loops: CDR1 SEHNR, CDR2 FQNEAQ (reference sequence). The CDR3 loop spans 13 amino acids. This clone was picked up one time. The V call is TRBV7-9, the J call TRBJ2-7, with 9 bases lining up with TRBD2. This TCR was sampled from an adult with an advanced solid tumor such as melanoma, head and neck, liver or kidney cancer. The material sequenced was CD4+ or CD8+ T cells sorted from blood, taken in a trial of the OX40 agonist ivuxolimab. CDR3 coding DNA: TGTGCCAGCAGCTTAGAACTAGCGGGCCTCCAGTACTTC. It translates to CASSLELAGLQYF. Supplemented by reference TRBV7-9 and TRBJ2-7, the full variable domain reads DTGVSQNPRHKITKRGQNVTFRCDPISEHNRLYWYRQTLGQGPEFLTYFQNEAQLEKSRLLSDRFSAERPKGSFSTLEIQRTEQGDSAMYLCASSLELAGLQYFGPGTRLTVT.